Listed below are T cell receptor beta chains from one sample, sequenced in a study of shared clonotypes between healthy human individuals. Data came from immunoSEQ multiplex PCR; TCRdb stores just in-frame clones and leaves some out. The sample has some 790,000 clones, roughly two thirds seen once; the top ten hold approximately 2%. Sequenced input: memory CD4+ T cells sorted from blood. All receptors derive from a woman in her 30s in good health. Each CDR3 is given with its conserved first and last residue. Fields, in order: CDR3 protein, CDR3 DNA, J gene, D gene, V gene, clone size. The D gene is left open where the match is weak. Clone size, where shown, is once, few, many, or a class for clones that have expanded.

cdr3_aa: CASSWGQGQPQHF
cdr3_nt: TGCGCCAGCAGCTGGGGACAGGGGCAGCCCCAGCATTTT
j_call: TRBJ1-5
d_call: TRBD1
v_call: TRBV5-1
clone_size: .

cdr3_aa: CASSGGLLNYNEQFF
cdr3_nt: TGCGCCAGCAGTGGAGGACTACTCAATTACAATGAGCAGTTCTTC
j_call: TRBJ2-1
d_call: .
v_call: TRBV10-1
clone_size: .

cdr3_aa: CASSTTAGSSYEQYF
cdr3_nt: TGTGCCAGTAGTACCACGGCGGGGAGCTCCTACGAGCAGTACTTC
j_call: TRBJ2-7
d_call: .
v_call: TRBV19
clone_size: .

cdr3_aa: CASSRGPSNQPQHF
cdr3_nt: TGTGCCAGCAGTAGGGGGCCGAGCAATCAGCCCCAGCATTTT
j_call: TRBJ1-5
d_call: TRBD1
v_call: TRBV5-4
clone_size: .

cdr3_aa: CASSLARLALRDTQYF
cdr3_nt: TGTGCCAGCAGCTTGGCCCGGCTGGCCCTGAGGGATACGCAGTATTTT
j_call: TRBJ2-3
d_call: .
v_call: TRBV5-6
clone_size: .

cdr3_aa: CASSLASVSTDTQYF
cdr3_nt: TGTGCCAGCAGCTTAGCGAGCGTAAGCACAGATACGCAGTATTTT
j_call: TRBJ2-3
d_call: .
v_call: TRBV7-9
clone_size: .

cdr3_aa: CASSLALAGSETQYF
cdr3_nt: TGTGCCAGCAGCTTAGCGCTAGCAGGGTCAGAGACCCAGTACTTC
j_call: TRBJ2-5
d_call: .
v_call: TRBV7-9
clone_size: .

cdr3_aa: CASGIRSSGPEAFF
cdr3_nt: TGTGCCAGCGGGATTAGGTCCTCCGGCCCTGAAGCTTTCTTT
j_call: TRBJ1-1
d_call: .
v_call: TRBV2
clone_size: .

cdr3_aa: CASSQGYRGISNQPQHF
cdr3_nt: TGTGCCAGCAGCCAAGGATACAGGGGCATCAGCAATCAGCCCCAGCATTTT
j_call: TRBJ1-5
d_call: TRBD1
v_call: TRBV4-2
clone_size: .

cdr3_aa: CASTRTSGAYNEQFF
cdr3_nt: TGTGCCAGCACCAGGACTAGCGGAGCCTACAATGAGCAGTTCTTC
j_call: TRBJ2-1
d_call: TRBD2
v_call: TRBV2
clone_size: .

cdr3_aa: CASSENFRGGEQFF
cdr3_nt: TGTGCCAGCAGTGAGAACTTCCGAGGAGGGGAGCAGTTCTTC
j_call: TRBJ2-1
d_call: .
v_call: TRBV2
clone_size: .

cdr3_aa: CAWSRQGAAGYTF
cdr3_nt: TGTGCCTGGAGCCGACAGGGGGCGGCTGGCTACACCTTC
j_call: TRBJ1-2
d_call: TRBD1
v_call: TRBV30
clone_size: .

cdr3_aa: CASSFGNSYNEQFF
cdr3_nt: TGTGCCAGCAGTTTCGGGAATTCCTACAATGAGCAGTTCTTC
j_call: TRBJ2-1
d_call: .
v_call: TRBV28
clone_size: .

cdr3_aa: CANPRGYTF
cdr3_nt: TGTGCCAACCCTCGGGGCTACACCTTC
j_call: TRBJ1-2
d_call: .
v_call: TRBV6-7
clone_size: .

cdr3_aa: CASSAGQVTSYEQYF
cdr3_nt: TGTGCCAGCAGCGCGGGTCAGGTCACTAGTTACGAGCAGTACTTC
j_call: TRBJ2-7
d_call: .
v_call: TRBV5-4
clone_size: once

cdr3_aa: CASSFDPLGNGYTF
cdr3_nt: TGCGCCAGCAGCTTCGACCCGCTAGGCAATGGCTACACCTTC
j_call: TRBJ1-2
d_call: .
v_call: TRBV5-1
clone_size: many

cdr3_aa: CASSNQGTGSYEQYF
cdr3_nt: TGTGCCAGTAGTAACCAAGGGACAGGGTCCTACGAGCAGTACTTC
j_call: TRBJ2-7
d_call: TRBD1
v_call: TRBV19
clone_size: few

cdr3_aa: CASSLVGITYEQYF
cdr3_nt: TGTGCCAGCAGTTTAGTCGGGATCACCTACGAGCAGTACTTC
j_call: TRBJ2-7
d_call: .
v_call: TRBV28
clone_size: .